Listed here are 7 T cell receptor beta chains from one sample, sequenced in a study of shared clonotypes between healthy human individuals. Measured with immunoSEQ multiplex PCR; TCRdb has only the in-frame clones, and not every one. The data contain under 2.5 million clones, roughly 90% of them singletons. Sequenced material: naive CD4+ T cells from PBMCs. Indicated subset: CD45RA+ positively selected. The origin of the receptors is a man aged 18 to 29 in good health. Some clones in this sample may be carry-over from other donors' samples.

The chain carries TRBV19 and TRBJ1-2, with 9 bases lining up with TRBD1. Trimming removed 1 base from V and 8 bases from J; junction bases left unmatched: 5. The CDR3 sequence is 14 residues long. Germline V gene sequence: CDR1 LNHDA, CDR2 SQIVND (reference sequence). CDR3 amino acids: CASSIASGQGGYTF. The CDR3 DNA sequence: TGTGCCAGTAGTATAGCCTCCGGACAGGGGGGCTACACCTTC.

CDR3 nucleotides: TGTGCCAGCAGCTTGGTCGCACGGACTAGCGGGAGCTCCTACAATGAGCAGTTCTTC. Translating it yields CASSLVARTSGSSYNEQFF. V and J are TRBV5-6 and TRBJ2-1, with 13 bases that match TRBD2. The trim removed 0 bases at V and 0 bases at J, leaving 6 bases unmatched. The CDR3 consists of 19 residues. Germline V CDR1 and CDR2: SGHDT, YYEEEE.

Only one count was recorded for this clone. This chain joins TRBV27 and TRBJ1-2; D is undetermined. The length of the CDR3 is 17 residues. Germline V lookup: CDR1 MNHEY, CDR2 SMNVEV (reference sequence). Between the trimmed V and J ends, which lost 7 bases and 0 bases, there was a span of 21 bases. CDR3 residues: CASNPTSGRAPNYGYTF. The CDR3 DNA is TGTGCCAGCAACCCAACCTCCGGACGGGCCCCTAACTATGGCTACACCTTC.

V is TRBV9 and J is TRBJ2-7; 10 nucleotides agree with TRBD2. V shed 0 bases, J shed 7 bases, and the junction held 4 bases outside the gene matches. The germline gives CDR1 SGDLS, CDR2 YYNGEE. This CDR3 comprises 14 residues. CDR3 sequence reads: CASSVGSSGSEQYF. The CDR3 DNA reads TGTGCCAGCAGCGTAGGGTCTAGCGGGAGTGAGCAGTACTTC.

Worth noting for this clone: The same CDR3 is also encoded by other DNA sequences in this sample. The chain carries TRBV5-4 and TRBJ1-3, with D unresolved. The CDR3 has 15 amino acids. Germline V gives CDR1 SGHNT, CDR2 YYREEE (reference sequence). With 0 bases removed from V and 0 bases from J, the gap between germline ends came to 7 bases. In DNA form, the CDR3 reads TGTGCCAGCAGCTTGGCCGGGGTCTCTGGAAACACCATATATTTT. Amino acids: CASSLAGVSGNTIYF.

The rearrangement links TRBV25-1 to TRBJ1-4; 8 nucleotides agree with TRBD1. This CDR3 contains 15 residues. The trim removed 5 bases at V and 7 bases at J, leaving 9 bases unmatched. Germline CDR1 reads MGHDK; CDR2 reads SYGVNS. DNA of the CDR3: TGTGCCAGCAGTCCTCGGACAGGGATTTTTGAAAAACTGTTTTTT. Its protein is CASSPRTGIFEKLFF.

The chain couples TRBV7-9 to TRBJ1-2; D is possibly TRBD1 (5 bases). In germline, CDR1 is SEHNR, CDR2 FQNEAQ (reference sequence). The length of the CDR3 is 16 residues. Deletions cut 3 bases from V and 2 bases from J, with 16 bases between. The CDR3 here is CASSFSPGTLNYGYTF. CDR3 nucleotides: TGTGCCAGCAGCTTCAGCCCCGGGACTCTGAACTATGGCTACACCTTC.